The 10 T cell receptor beta chains presented below share a single source sample, sequenced in a study of blood T cell repertoires in COVID-19. Assay used: immunoSEQ multiplex PCR; TCRdb lists only in-frame clones, some missing. Of about 190,000 clones listed, more than 75% were seen once; the top ten hold approximately 4.4%. Sequenced input: peripheral blood. Receptors originate from a human donor in a cohort sampled during active COVID-19.

This clone was detected once. This sequence joins TRBV11-2 and TRBJ2-1; 9 bases line up with TRBD1. V dropped 5 bases and J dropped 1; count of bases not matched to a gene: 3. Looked up from germline, CDR1 is SGHAT and CDR2 is FQNNGV. The CDR3 sequence is 15 residues long. CDR3 sequence reads: CASSKGQGSYNEQFF. The CDR3 DNA sequence: TGTGCCAGCAGCAAGGGACAGGGATCCTACAATGAGCAGTTCTTC.

The chain couples TRBV28 to TRBJ1-4, with 7 bases identical to TRBD1. The V gene end was trimmed by 2 bases and the J gene end by 2 bases; junction bases not matched to a gene: 2. Looked up from germline, CDR1 is MDHEN and CDR2 is SYDVKM. The CDR3 extends over 15 amino acids. CDR3 sequence (DNA): TGTGCCAGCAGTTTAGTACAGGGGACTAATGAAAAACTGTTTTTT. Its protein product is CASSLVQGTNEKLFF.

A remark on this clone: A read error may produce the germline difference seen at one junction end. This sample also contains other DNA sequences that code for the same CDR3. The rearrangement joins TRBV6-1 to TRBJ1-4; D uncertain. From germline, CDR1 is MNHNS and CDR2 SASEGT. CDR3 size: 14 residues. In DNA, the CDR3 is TGTGCCAGCAGTGAAGTCTGGAGGAATGAAAAATTGTTTTTT. Encoded protein: CASSEVWRNEKLFF.

The gene calls are TRBV28 and TRBJ2-3; D possibly corresponds to TRBD2 (7 bases). Per germline, CDR1 MDHEN and CDR2 SYDVKM. The CDR3 sequence is 15 residues long. Trimming removed 3 bases at V and 1 base at J, with 11 bases between. CDR3 DNA sequence: TGTGCCAGCAGTTTGGCGCGGGGGCGCACAGATACGCAGTATTTT. It encodes CASSLARGRTDTQYF.

This chain uses TRBV29-1 with TRBJ1-1, with D tentatively TRBD1 (5 bases). V lost 5 bases and J 0 bases, leaving 10 bases between the germline ends. CDR3 length: 13 residues. CDR1 SQVTM and CDR2 ANQGSEA come from the germline V gene. The CDR3 sequence: CSVRVDMNTEAFF. The CDR3 bases are TGCAGCGTTCGGGTGGACATGAACACTGAAGCTTTCTTT.

The V gene is TRBV5-3, the J gene TRBJ2-1; D is uncertain. TRBV5-3 is treated as an ORF (open reading frame) with a function not yet certain. V was clipped by 0 bases and J by 5 bases, with 15 bases between them. The CDR3 has 16 amino acids. The CDR3 DNA is TGTGCCAGAAGCTTGGCGTGTGCAGGTGAAAACAATGAGCAGTTCTTC. Encoded protein: CARSLACAGENNEQFF.

This rearrangement joins TRBV7-8 to TRBJ1-5; D unresolved. Trimming shortened V by 5 bases and J by 0 bases, and 5 bases separated the two germline ends. Germline CDR1 SGHVS, CDR2 FQNEAQ. This CDR3 region has 13 residues. In DNA, the CDR3 is TGTGCCAGCAGCCCCTATAGCAATCAGCCCCAGCATTTT. Translation gives CASSPYSNQPQHF. The variable domain in full, with the rest retrieved from reference TRBV7-8 and TRBJ1-5, is GAGVSQSPRYKVAKRGQDVALRCDPISGHVSLFWYQQALGQGPEFLTYFQNEAQLDKSGLPSDRFFAERPEGSVSTLKIQRTQQEDSAVYLCASSPYSNQPQHFGDGTRLSIL.

The rearrangement joins TRBV18 to TRBJ2-7; 8 positions match TRBD2. With V trimmed by 3 bases and J by 1 base, 8 bases remained unmatched. Germline V gene data show CDR1 as KGHSH and CDR2 as LQKENI. CDR3 length equals 16 residues. The DNA of the CDR3 is TGTGCCAGCTCACCGCCTAGGCCGGGGGGGTCCTACGAGCAGTACTTC. This gives the protein CASSPPRPGGSYEQYF.

CDR3 nucleotides: TGCGCCAGCAGCTTGACGGGTGGGGGGGAAAAACTGTTTTTT. This codes for CASSLTGGGEKLFF. V and J are TRBV5-1 and TRBJ1-4; TRBD1 might be the D (5 bases). Germline CDR1 and CDR2: SGHRS and YFSETQ. Trimming stripped 1 base from V and 8 bases from J, with 12 bases between. The CDR3 contains 14 residues.

The chain combines TRBV6-5 with TRBJ1-1; D ambiguous. The germline V gene encodes CDR1 MNHEY and CDR2 SVGAGI. The CDR3 spans 12 residues. Trimming removed 5 bases from V and 3 bases from J, with 7 bases in between. In DNA form, the CDR3 reads TGTGCCAGCAGTCGAGGAGACACTGAAGCTTTCTTT. Translating gives CASSRGDTEAFF.